This T cell receptor beta chain was captured in a study of cytomegalovirus exposure and HLA in healthy donors. Per the germline V gene, CDR1 is SGHNT and CDR2 is YYREEE (reference sequence). Trimming cost V 4 bases and J 2 bases, with 8 bases left between them. This CDR3 contains 13 residues. Use of 60 Vbeta and 13 Jbeta primers characterized the PCR. Profiled with immunoSEQ multiplex PCR; TCRdb holds only in-frame clones, not every one. Of more than 95,000 clones in the sample, over 9.5% were seen once. The chain employs TRBV5-4 and TRBJ2-3, with no clear D. The sample taken for sequencing was PBMCs. The clonotype was recovered from a woman in her late teens or twenties in good health and CMV-seropositive. The chain's CDR3 is CASSATNTDTQYF. The DNA of the CDR3 is TGTGCCAGCAGCGCGACAAACACAGATACGCAGTATTTT. Supplemented by reference TRBV5-4 and TRBJ2-3, the full variable domain reads ETGVTQSPTHLIKTRGQQVTLRCSSQSGHNTVSWYQQALGQGPQFIFQYYREEENGRGNFPPRFSGLQFPNYSSELNVNALELDDSALYLCASSATNTDTQYFGPGTRLTVL.